One sample yielded the 29 T cell receptor beta chains listed below, sequenced in a study of blood T cell repertoires in COVID-19 (dated by TCRdb to the early 2020s). Libraries were built with the immunoSEQ multiplex PCR assay. TCRdb obtained this table from immuneACCESS and retained in-frame rearrangements with V and J assigned. These tables miss some clones; where compared with another copy, unresolved V genes account for less than half of the shortfall, and the remainder is unexplained. Across this sample there are about 250,000 clones, with 88% seen only once. The biggest ten clones account for 0.95% to 1% of the sample. Sequencing input: peripheral blood. The receptors were gathered from a middle-aged woman who had recovered from COVID-19.

Turning to this clone: An end of the junction differs from the germline gene, which may be a read error. The chain joins TRBV14 to TRBJ2-1, with D possibly being TRBD2 (6 bases). Germline V gene data show CDR1 as SGHDN and CDR2 as FVKESK. CDR3 length: 13 amino acids. The CDR3, as DNA: TGTGCCAGCAGCCAACCAGGGACTGGACTTGGGGTCTTC. Translating gives CASSQPGTGLGVF.

The chain has TRBV3-1 (or the pseudogene TRBV3-2) and TRBJ1-2; D is unresolved. V gave up 1 base and J gave up 8 bases, with 5 bases separating them. The CDR3 runs to 11 residues. Germline V gives CDR1 LGHDT, CDR2 YNNKEL (reference sequence). In DNA, the CDR3 is TGTGCCAGCAGCCAAGGAGGAGGCTACACCTTC. This codes for CASSQGGGYTF.

The gene calls are TRBV4-1 and TRBJ2-1, with 10 bases identical to TRBD2. The CDR3 loop spans 13 amino acids. Trimming took 10 bases from V and 7 from J; bases not matched to a gene: 7. Germline CDR1 is MGHRA and CDR2 is YSYEKL. The CDR3 nucleotides read TGCGCCAACCCGGGACTAGCGCTTAATGAGCAGTTCTTC. Its translation: CANPGLALNEQFF.

The chain couples TRBV15 to TRBJ1-1, with a possible D match to TRBD1 (6 bases). Trimming removed 3 bases from V and 0 bases from J, with 11 bases in between. The CDR3 loop spans 15 amino acids. Germline CDR1 reads LNHNV; CDR2 reads YYDKDF (reference sequence). Here the CDR3 reads CATSSPRGMNTEAFF. CDR3 nucleotide sequence: TGTGCCACCAGCAGCCCCAGGGGTATGAACACTGAAGCTTTCTTT.

This clone was observed once. V usage is TRBV6-2 or TRBV6-3 and J usage is TRBJ1-5; 10 bases match TRBD1. The CDR3 is made up of 14 amino acids. Per the germline V gene, CDR1 is MNHEY and CDR2 is SVGEGT. With 6 bases clipped from V and 9 bases from J, the junction kept 8 bases outside the gene matches. In nucleotides, the CDR3 is TGTGCCAGCAGCCTCGGGACAGGGGTTTTGCCCCAGCATTTT. Amino acid sequence: CASSLGTGVLPQHF.

The gene calls are TRBV7-3 and TRBJ1-5, with D possibly matching TRBD1 (5 bases). Germline assignment: CDR1 SGHTA and CDR2 FQGTGA. The ends were cut back, 4 bases at V and 2 bases at J, with 18 bases in the middle. There are 17 residues in the CDR3. The CDR3 here is CASSSPTGDEGNQPQHF. CDR3 DNA: TGTGCCAGCAGCTCACCAACAGGAGACGAGGGCAATCAGCCCCAGCATTTT.

The chain has TRBV3-1 (or the pseudogene TRBV3-2) and TRBJ2-3; perhaps TRBD1 as D (5 bases). Germline V gives CDR1 LGHDT, CDR2 YNNKEL (reference sequence). The CDR3 is made up of 17 amino acids. V was pared by 4 bases and J by 6 bases, with 23 bases between. CDR3: CASSPKPTDTRWDTQYF. The CDR3 DNA reads as TGTGCCAGCAGCCCCAAACCGACAGATACCCGATGGGATACGCAGTATTTT.

This chain uses TRBV7-7 with TRBJ1-3; no reliable D call. V gave up 1 base and J gave up 0 bases, with 7 bases separating them. CDR3 length: 15 residues. Germline V gene lookup returns CDR1 SSHAT and CDR2 FNYEAQ (reference sequence). Here the CDR3 DNA reads TGTGCCAGCAGCTTAGGGTCCGGCTCTGGAAACACCATATATTTT. It specifies CASSLGSGSGNTIYF. Using reference TRBV7-7 and TRBJ1-3 for the parts outside the CDR3, the full variable domain is GAGVSQSPRYKVTKRGQDVTLRCDPISSHATLYWYQQALGQGPEFLTYFNYEAQPDKSGLPSDRFSAERPEGSISTLTIQRTEQRDSAMYRCASSLGSGSGNTIYFGEGSWLTVV.

The chain combines TRBV7-2 with TRBJ1-5, with D hard to call. Germline V gives CDR1 SGHTA, CDR2 FQGNSA. The V end lost 4 bases, the J end lost 9 bases, and 10 bases lay between the germline ends. The CDR3 has 12 residues. CDR3 loop: CASSSTSWPQHF. CDR3 nucleotides: TGTGCCAGCAGCTCTACGAGCTGGCCCCAGCATTTT.

The chain links TRBV12-3 or TRBV12-4 to TRBJ1-2; 8 nucleotides line up with TRBD1. The CDR3 consists of 12 residues. V gave up 6 bases and J gave up 8 bases; unmatched junction bases: 5. CDR3 DNA: TGTGCCAGCAGCCCCGGGACAGGAGGCTACACCTTC. Translation: CASSPGTGGYTF.

This clone was recorded once. V usage is TRBV19 and J usage is TRBJ2-1; 8 nucleotides align to TRBD2. This CDR3 region has 13 residues. Germline V gives CDR1 LNHDA, CDR2 SQIVND (reference sequence). The V segment lost 11 bases and the J segment 8 bases; nucleotides outside the gene matches: 11. CDR3 coding DNA: TGTGCCCGCACGGGGCGGGAGGTTGATGAGCAGTTCTTC. Translated: CARTGREVDEQFF.

The chain links TRBV3-1 (or the pseudogene TRBV3-2) to TRBJ2-1, with 10 bases lining up with TRBD2. Trimming took 0 bases from V and 7 from J; bases not matched to a gene: 15. There are 19 residues in the CDR3. The germline V gene encodes CDR1 LGHDT and CDR2 YNNKEL (reference sequence). The chain's CDR3 is CASSQEVGMASGSGNEQFF. The DNA for the CDR3 is TGTGCCAGCAGCCAAGAAGTGGGGATGGCTAGCGGGAGCGGGAATGAGCAGTTCTTC.

The V call is TRBV27, the J call TRBJ2-3; a weak D match, TRBD1 (7 bases). This CDR3 region has 13 residues. V was clipped by 5 bases and J by 8 bases, with 14 bases between them. Germline V gives CDR1 MNHEY, CDR2 SMNVEV (reference sequence). For the CDR3, the DNA is TGTGCCAGCAGTGGGCCAGGGGGAGGTACGCAGTATTTT. Translation gives CASSGPGGGTQYF.

The chain joins TRBV6-6 to TRBJ2-7; the match to TRBD1 covers 9 bases. CDR3 length: 16 residues. The germline CDR1 and CDR2 sequences are MNHNY and SVGAGI (reference sequence). V lost 8 bases to trimming and J lost 2 bases; unmatched junction nucleotides: 13. CDR3 in DNA: TGTGCCAGCGTGCTTTATGGGACAGGGAAGACCTACGAGCAGTACTTC. This gives the protein CASVLYGTGKTYEQYF.

CDR3 sequence: CASSYSISGGPGDTQYF. CDR3 bases: TGTGCCAGCAGTTACTCGATATCGGGAGGGCCGGGGGATACGCAGTATTTT. The chain is built from TRBV6-2 or TRBV6-3 and TRBJ2-3, with 8 nucleotides matching TRBD2. V lost 0 bases to trimming and J lost 6 bases; unmatched junction nucleotides: 11. The CDR3 extends over 17 amino acids. In germline, CDR1 is MNHEY, CDR2 SVGEGT.

The chain has TRBV12-5 and TRBJ2-5; 7 positions match TRBD2. Trimming took 1 base from V and 5 from J; bases not matched to a gene: 7. CDR1 and CDR2 (germline): LGHNT, FRNRAP. The CDR3 is 15 amino acids. CDR3 amino acids: CASGLGEREGETQYF. CDR3 DNA sequence: TGTGCTAGTGGTTTGGGCGAGCGGGAAGGGGAGACCCAGTACTTC.

This clone was recorded once. This chain connects TRBV24-1 to TRBJ2-3; 12 nucleotides align to TRBD2. The CDR3 is made up of 17 amino acids. V was clipped by 2 bases and J by 1 base; unmatched bases: 3. Per the germline V gene, CDR1 is KGHDR and CDR2 is SFDVKD. CDR3 in DNA: TGTGCCACCAGTGATTCCGGACTAGCGGGACGCACAGATACGCAGTATTTT. Translation gives CATSDSGLAGRTDTQYF.

This chain links TRBV2 with TRBJ2-3; 10 bases align to TRBD2. This CDR3 comprises 15 residues. Per germline, CDR1 SNHLY and CDR2 FYNNEI. V trimming: 2 bases; J trimming: 7 bases; junction bases outside the gene matches: 6. The CDR3 region has the DNA TGTGCCAGCAGTGAAACTAGCGGGAAACCTAATACGCAGTATTTT. Encoded protein: CASSETSGKPNTQYF.

This rearrangement joins TRBV18 to TRBJ1-2, with a tentative D call TRBD1 (5 bases). Trimming removed 3 bases from V and 2 bases from J, with 13 bases in between. This CDR3 is built from 15 residues. Germline V gene sequence: CDR1 KGHSH, CDR2 LQKENI. This CDR3 is CASSPTDNPNYGYTF. The CDR3 DNA is TGTGCCAGCTCACCCACGGACAACCCCAACTATGGCTACACCTTC. Supplemented by reference TRBV18 and TRBJ1-2, the full variable domain reads NAGVMQNPRHLVRRRGQEARLRCSPMKGHSHVYWYRQLPEEGLKFMVYLQKENIIDESGMPKERFSAEFPKEGPSILRIQQVVRGDSAAYFCASSPTDNPNYGYTFGSGTRLTVV.

V gene TRBV6-2 or TRBV6-3 combines with J gene TRBJ2-5; D call uncertain. The CDR3 extends over 15 amino acids. Germline-derived CDR1 and CDR2 are MNHEY and SVGEGT. Trimming removed 5 bases at V and 1 base at J, with 14 bases between. The CDR3 is CASSTQRALQETQYF. For the CDR3, the DNA is TGTGCCAGCAGTACCCAGCGCGCACTCCAAGAGACCCAGTACTTC.

The V and J genes are TRBV3-1 (or the pseudogene TRBV3-2) and TRBJ1-5, with D perhaps TRBD1 (5 bases). Deletions cut 1 base from V and 11 bases from J, with 9 bases between. Looked up from germline, CDR1 is LGHDT and CDR2 is YNNKEL (reference sequence). The CDR3 totals 12 residues. The CDR3 DNA is TGTGCCAGCAGCCAAGTCCGGGGGGCCCAGCATTTT. Its translation is CASSQVRGAQHF.

The gene calls are TRBV4-3 and TRBJ2-1; 15 nucleotides agree with TRBD2. The CDR3 has 15 residues. The V segment lost 5 bases and the J segment 10 bases; nucleotides outside the gene matches: 6. Germline CDR1 and CDR2: LGHNA and YSLEER. The CDR3 coding sequence is TGCGCCAGCAGCGCGGGACTAGCGGGAGGTCGCGAGCAGTTCTTC. Translated: CASSAGLAGGREQFF.

This chain connects TRBV9 to TRBJ2-2; no reliable D call. This CDR3 spans 15 amino acids. Germline-derived CDR1 and CDR2 are SGDLS and YYNGEE. The V end was cut by 4 bases, the J end by 4 bases, with 14 bases between. The CDR3 nucleotides read TGTGCCAGCAGCCCAGCGTCGGAAAGCACCGGGGAGCTGTTTTTT. This encodes CASSPASESTGELFF.

This chain joins TRBV6-9 and TRBJ1-2; D might be TRBD1 (5 bases). This CDR3 is 15 amino acids long. Trimming pared 4 bases from V and 2 bases from J, leaving 14 bases between. Germline V gives CDR1 MNHGY, CDR2 SVAAGI. The CDR3 DNA is TGTGCCAGCAGTTCCCGCCGGGACTCAAACTATGGCTACACCTTC. Protein product: CASSSRRDSNYGYTF.

The chain uses TRBV7-9 and TRBJ1-5, with D maybe TRBD1 (5 bases). The CDR3 totals 12 residues. V lost 8 bases and J lost 3, with 8 bases in between. Germline CDR1 reads SEHNR; CDR2 reads FQNEAQ (reference sequence). CDR3 in amino acids: CASRGSNQPQHF. The CDR3 coding sequence is TGTGCCAGCCGGGGGTCCAATCAGCCCCAGCATTTT.

The rearrangement links TRBV6-5 to TRBJ1-2, with D possibly being TRBD1 (6 bases). This CDR3 has 13 residues. Germline V CDR1 and CDR2: MNHEY, SVGAGI. The V gene lost 6 bases and the J gene lost 7 bases, with 15 bases spanning the gap. CDR3 coding DNA: TGTGCCAGCAGCCAGGGGTTGGTGCGTGGCTACACCTTC. Translating gives CASSQGLVRGYTF.

The chain links TRBV11-3 to TRBJ2-7; 10 bases match TRBD1. Germline values: CDR1 SGHNT, CDR2 YENEEA. The CDR3 has 14 residues. Trimming removed 3 bases from V and 2 bases from J; junction bases left unmatched: 1. CDR3: CASSFGTGAYEQYF. The CDR3 nucleotides read TGTGCCAGCAGCTTTGGGACAGGGGCCTACGAGCAGTACTTC.

The J gene is TRBJ2-5, the V gene TRBV21-1; TRBD2 is the table's D call and was not checked against the DNA. TRBV21-1 is flagged as a pseudogene. This CDR3 has 14 residues. CDR3 sequence reads: CASSKVRRGETQYF. CDR3 sequence (DNA): TGTGCCAGCAGCAAAGTCCGGCGGGGGGAGACCCAGTACTTC.

The chain couples TRBV6-2 or TRBV6-3 to TRBJ2-3; 8 bases fit TRBD2. Germline trimming cut 6 bases from V and 2 bases from J; bases unmatched to any gene: 7. The CDR3 is 15 residues long. CDR1 MNHEY and CDR2 SVGEGT come from the germline V gene. The CDR3 DNA reads TGTGCCAGCAGCCAGAGCGGGAGCTACACAGATACGCAGTATTTT. Translating gives CASSQSGSYTDTQYF.